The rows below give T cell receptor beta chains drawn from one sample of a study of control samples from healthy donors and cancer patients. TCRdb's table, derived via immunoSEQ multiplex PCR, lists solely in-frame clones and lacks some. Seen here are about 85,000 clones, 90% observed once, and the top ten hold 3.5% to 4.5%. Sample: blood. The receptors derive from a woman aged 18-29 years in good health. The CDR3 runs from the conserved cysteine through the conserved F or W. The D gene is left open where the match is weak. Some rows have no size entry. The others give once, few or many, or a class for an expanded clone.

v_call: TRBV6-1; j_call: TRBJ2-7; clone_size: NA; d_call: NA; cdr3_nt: TGTGCCAGCAGTGAAAGTGAGGACAGATACTTC; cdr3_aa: CASSESEDRYF
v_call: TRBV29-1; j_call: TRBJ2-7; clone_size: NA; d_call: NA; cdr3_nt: TGCAGCGTTGAAGAGGGGGGGCAAGAGCAGTACTTC; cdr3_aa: CSVEEGGQEQYF
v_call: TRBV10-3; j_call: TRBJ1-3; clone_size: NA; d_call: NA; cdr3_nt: TGTGCCATCAGTGACATCGGGGGGGACTCCTCTGGAAACACCATATATTTT; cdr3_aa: CAISDIGGDSSGNTIYF
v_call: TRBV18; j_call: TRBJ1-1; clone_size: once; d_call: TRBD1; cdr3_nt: TGTGCCAGCTCACCCGGGACAGGGGGCGGACTAAACACTGAAGCTTTCTTT; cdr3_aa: CASSPGTGGGLNTEAFF
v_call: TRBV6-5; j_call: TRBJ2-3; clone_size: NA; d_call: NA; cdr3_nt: TGTGCCACCACGGGAGCAGATACGCAGTATTTT; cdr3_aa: CATTGADTQYF
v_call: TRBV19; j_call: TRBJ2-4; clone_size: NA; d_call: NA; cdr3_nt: TGTGCCAGTACCTCGGGGGACGTCCTGAAGGCCAAAAACATTCAGTACTTC; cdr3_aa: CASTSGDVLKAKNIQYF
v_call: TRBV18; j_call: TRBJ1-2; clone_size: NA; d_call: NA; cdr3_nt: TGTGCCAGCTCACCCGGACTCGACAGACCGAAAAACTATGGCTACACCTTC; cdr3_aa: CASSPGLDRPKNYGYTF
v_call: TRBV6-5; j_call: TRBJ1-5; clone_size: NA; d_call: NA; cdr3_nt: TGTGCCAGCAGCGCCCGGGGGGGAGATCAGCCCCAGCATTTT; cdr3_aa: CASSARGGDQPQHF
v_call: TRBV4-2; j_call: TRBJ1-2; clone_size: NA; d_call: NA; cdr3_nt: TGTGCCAGCAGCAAAGTGGGCAGTAACTATGGCTACACCTTC; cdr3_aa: CASSKVGSNYGYTF
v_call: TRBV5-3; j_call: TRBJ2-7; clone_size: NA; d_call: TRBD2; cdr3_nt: TGTGCCAGAAGCTTCACTAGCGGGGGGGAAGTCAGAGAGCAGTACTTC; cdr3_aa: CARSFTSGGEVREQYF
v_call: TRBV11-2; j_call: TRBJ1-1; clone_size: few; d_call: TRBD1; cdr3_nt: TGTGCCAGCAGCTTAACTGGACAGGGAAAGGAGATCCATTTTGAAGCTTTCTTT; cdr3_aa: CASSLTGQGKEIHFEAFF
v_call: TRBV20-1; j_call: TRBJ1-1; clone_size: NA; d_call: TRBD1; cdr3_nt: TGCAGTGCTAGTACGGGACAGGGGGCGCCGGGCACTGAAGCTTTCTTT; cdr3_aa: CSASTGQGAPGTEAFF
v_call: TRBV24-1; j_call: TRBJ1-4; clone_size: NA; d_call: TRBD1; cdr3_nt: TGTGCCACCAGTGATCCAACAGGGGCAGGTGAAAAACTGTTTTTT; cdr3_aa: CATSDPTGAGEKLFF
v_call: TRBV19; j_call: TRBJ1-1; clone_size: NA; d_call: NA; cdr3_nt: TGTGCCAGTAGTCCGTACAAGGTTCTGAACGCTGAAGCTTTCTTT; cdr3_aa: CASSPYKVLNAEAFF
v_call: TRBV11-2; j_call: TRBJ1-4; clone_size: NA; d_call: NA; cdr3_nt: TGTGCCAGCAGCTTAGCAGCCCAAAATGAAAAACTGTTTTTT; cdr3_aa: CASSLAAQNEKLFF
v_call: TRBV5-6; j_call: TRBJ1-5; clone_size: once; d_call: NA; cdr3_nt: TGTGCCAGCAGCTTGACTCTTACGGGGGGTAGCAATCAGCCCCAGCATTTT; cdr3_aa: CASSLTLTGGSNQPQHF
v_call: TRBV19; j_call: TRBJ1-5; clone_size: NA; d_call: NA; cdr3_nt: TGTGCCAGTAGTATAGATCCTTGGCAGACCACCAGTTTTGGGCCCCAGCATTTT; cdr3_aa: CASSIDPWQTTSFGPQHF
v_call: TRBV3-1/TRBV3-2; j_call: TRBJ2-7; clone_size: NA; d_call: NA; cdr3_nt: TGTGCCAGCAGCCAAGAAGGCGGGGAGCAGTACTTC; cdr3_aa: CASSQEGGEQYF
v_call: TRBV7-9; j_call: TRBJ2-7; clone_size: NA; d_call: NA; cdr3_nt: TGTGCCAGCAGCTTAGTCGGGCCCAACGAGCAGTACTTC; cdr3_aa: CASSLVGPNEQYF
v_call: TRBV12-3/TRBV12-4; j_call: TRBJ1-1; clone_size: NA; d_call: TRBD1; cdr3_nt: TGTGCCAGCAGCATAGGACAGGGACACGAAGCTTTCTTT; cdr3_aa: CASSIGQGHEAFF
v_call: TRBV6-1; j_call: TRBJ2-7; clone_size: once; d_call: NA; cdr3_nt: TGTGCCAGCAGTGAAAGCTACGGGACCTACGAGCAGTACTTC; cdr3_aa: CASSESYGTYEQYF
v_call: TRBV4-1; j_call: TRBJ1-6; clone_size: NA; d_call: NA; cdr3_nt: TGCGCCAGCAGCCAAAACACACCCACAAGGTCCTCCTCCTATAATTCACCCCTCCACTTT; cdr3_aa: CASSQNTPTRSSSYNSPLHF